This TCR beta chain was obtained from a study of T cell repertoires in cytomegalovirus infection. The study, taken as a whole, reports: In two of eight donors, the top clonotype was HLA-C-restricted CMV-specific. Cumulative public TCR beta family frequency identified carriers of CMV plus the relevant HLA.

Using its own MiXCR run on the reads, TCRdb lists one record per CDR3 protein. Of 200,000 to 300,000 distinct CDR3 sequences listed, roughly 12% are singletons. The sample holds a few counts of this clonotype. Its antigen is not identified. There are 13 residues in the CDR3. Trimming took 6 bases from V and 9 from J, leaving 17 bases between them. The sample comprised PBMCs. The chain employs TRBV12-3 or TRBV12-4 and TRBJ1-1; perhaps TRBD1 as D (6 bases). The TCR was taken from a human donor in good health (CMV status not recorded). Some clones in this sample may be carry-over from other donors' samples. CDR3 bases: TGTGCCAGCAGGGACAATACAGGGATAAAAGCTTTCTTT. It is translated as CASRDNTGIKAFF.